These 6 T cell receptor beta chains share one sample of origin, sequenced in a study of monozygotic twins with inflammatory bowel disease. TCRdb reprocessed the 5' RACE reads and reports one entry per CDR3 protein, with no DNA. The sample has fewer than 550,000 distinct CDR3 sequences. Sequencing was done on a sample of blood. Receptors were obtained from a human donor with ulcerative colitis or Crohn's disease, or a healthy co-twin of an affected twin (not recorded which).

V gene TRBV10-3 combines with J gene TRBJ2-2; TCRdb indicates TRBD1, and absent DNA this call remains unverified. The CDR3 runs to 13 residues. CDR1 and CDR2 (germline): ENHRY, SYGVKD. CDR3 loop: CATSPGFTGELFF.

CDR3 region: CSANRGSYEQYF. The V and J genes are TRBV20-1 and TRBJ2-7. This CDR3 is 12 amino acids long. CDR1 is DFQATT and CDR2 is SNEGSKA in the germline V gene (reference sequence).

CDR3 region: CASSPQREGNNEQFF. The chain recombines TRBV27 with TRBJ2-1; TCRdb selects TRBD2, and the lack of DNA leaves this call unchecked. The CDR3 extends over 15 amino acids. Germline-derived CDR1 and CDR2 are MNHEY and SMNVEV (reference sequence).

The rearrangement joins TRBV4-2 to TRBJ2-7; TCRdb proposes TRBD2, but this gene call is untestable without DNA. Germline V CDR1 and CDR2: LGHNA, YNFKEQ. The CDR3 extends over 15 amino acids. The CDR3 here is CASSQGLGDTREQYF.

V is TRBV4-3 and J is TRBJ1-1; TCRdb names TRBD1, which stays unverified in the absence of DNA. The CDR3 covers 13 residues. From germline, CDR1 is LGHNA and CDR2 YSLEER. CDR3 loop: CASSRNPRSIAFF.

The CDR3 protein is CASSRSSGAHNEQFF. V usage is TRBV3-1 and J usage is TRBJ2-1; TCRdb's D gene call, TRBD2, goes unchecked for lack of DNA. The CDR3 has 15 amino acids. CDR1 and CDR2 from the germline V gene are LGHDT and YNNKEL (reference sequence).